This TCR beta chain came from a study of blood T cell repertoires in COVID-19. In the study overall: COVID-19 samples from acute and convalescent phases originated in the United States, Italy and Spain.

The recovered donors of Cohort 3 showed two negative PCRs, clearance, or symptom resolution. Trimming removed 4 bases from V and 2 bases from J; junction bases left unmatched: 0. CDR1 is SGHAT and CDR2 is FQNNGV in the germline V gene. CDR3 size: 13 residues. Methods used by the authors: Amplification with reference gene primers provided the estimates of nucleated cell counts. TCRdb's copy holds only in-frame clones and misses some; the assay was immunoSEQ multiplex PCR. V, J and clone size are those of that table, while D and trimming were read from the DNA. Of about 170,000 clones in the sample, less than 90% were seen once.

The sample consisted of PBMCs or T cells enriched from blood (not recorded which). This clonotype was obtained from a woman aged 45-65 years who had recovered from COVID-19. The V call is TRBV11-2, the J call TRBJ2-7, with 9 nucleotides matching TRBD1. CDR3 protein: CASSWTGAYEQYF. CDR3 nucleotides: TGTGCCAGCAGCTGGACAGGGGCCTACGAGCAGTACTTC.